Below are 17 T cell receptor beta chains sequenced from a single sample in a study of shared clonotypes between healthy human individuals. TCRdb keeps only in-frame clones here, not all; method: immunoSEQ multiplex PCR. Of around 2.3 million clones in the sample, almost 96% were seen once. Material for sequencing was naive CD4+ T cells sorted from blood. Subset noted: CD45RA+ positively selected. Every receptor here comes from a young man in good health.

This clone was counted once. The chain uses TRBV7-2 and TRBJ1-2; 9 bases align to TRBD1. The CDR3 is made up of 14 amino acids. Germline V gives CDR1 SGHTA, CDR2 FQGNSA. After removal of 5 bases from V and 7 bases from J, the junction contained 8 bases not matched to a gene. The CDR3 loop reads CASSPLGQGSGYTF. The CDR3, as DNA: TGTGCCAGCAGCCCCCTGGGACAGGGCTCTGGCTACACCTTC.

This chain joins TRBV23-1 and TRBJ1-2; D call uncertain. TRBV23-1 carries the ORF label, with uncertain function. Trimming removed 3 bases at V and 9 bases at J, with 23 bases between. This CDR3 has 16 amino acids. Written as DNA, the CDR3 is TGCGCCAGCAGTCAGCCTAAAACATTCTATGCACTTAGCTACACCTTC. It yields the protein CASSQPKTFYALSYTF.

The rearrangement uses TRBV7-8 and TRBJ2-7; 8 positions agree with TRBD2. CDR1 is SGHVS and CDR2 is FQNEAQ in the germline V gene. The trim removed 6 bases at V and 7 bases at J, leaving 14 bases unmatched. The CDR3 is made up of 15 amino acids. The CDR3 DNA reads as TGTGCCAGCAGTCGACCGGGACTAGGAGAAGGGGAGCAGTACTTC. Amino acids: CASSRPGLGEGEQYF.

The rearrangement joins TRBV4-3 to TRBJ1-5; maybe TRBD1 (5 bases). This CDR3 region has 14 residues. The V gene lost 1 base and the J gene lost 7 bases, with 11 bases spanning the gap. Germline CDR1 is LGHNA and CDR2 is YSLEER. The CDR3 reads CASSQGLGAQPQHF. As DNA, the CDR3 is TGCGCCAGCAGCCAAGGACTCGGGGCACAGCCCCAGCATTTT.

This chain connects TRBV11-2 to TRBJ1-4; 7 bases line up with TRBD1. Germline V gene data show CDR1 as SGHAT and CDR2 as FQNNGV. With V trimmed by 3 bases and J by 5 bases, 3 bases remained unmatched. The CDR3 consists of 14 residues. The CDR3 DNA reads as TGTGCCAGCAGCTTTTCAGGGGGGAATGAAAAACTGTTTTTT. It codes for CASSFSGGNEKLFF.

The chain couples TRBV6-1 to TRBJ1-2, with 9 bases identical to TRBD1. V shed 6 bases and J 0 bases; nucleotides not matched to a gene: 2. The germline gives CDR1 MNHNS, CDR2 SASEGT. The CDR3 loop spans 14 amino acids. This CDR3 reads CASSNRGPNYGYTF. The CDR3 bases are TGTGCCAGCAGCAACAGGGGGCCTAACTATGGCTACACCTTC.

V usage is TRBV10-3 and J usage is TRBJ2-7; D ambiguous. V lost 3 bases and J lost 3, with 15 bases in between. Germline V gene sequence: CDR1 ENHRY, CDR2 SYGVKD. This CDR3 is built from 15 residues. CDR3 residues: CAISDQVGKIYEQYF. The CDR3 DNA sequence: TGTGCCATCAGTGATCAAGTGGGAAAAATCTACGAGCAGTACTTC.

The chain joins TRBV5-1 to TRBJ1-6; D perhaps matches TRBD1 (5 bases). Trimming took off 9 bases at V and 4 bases at J, with 26 bases between the two ends. The germline V gene encodes CDR1 SGHRS and CDR2 YFSETQ. This CDR3 region has 18 residues. CDR3 in DNA: TGCGCCATCACTAACCTCGATCTACAGGTTCCTTATAATTCACCCCTCCACTTT. Residues: CAITNLDLQVPYNSPLHF.

This chain joins TRBV6-5 and TRBJ2-5, with D possibly TRBD1 on 5 matching bases. TRBJ2-7 explains the end of the DNA better; the J call may be wrong. The germline CDR1 and CDR2 sequences are MNHEY and SVGAGI. This CDR3 comprises 14 residues. This chain's CDR3 is CASSPDSLQAEQYF. As DNA, the CDR3 is TGTGCCAGCAGCCCCGACAGCCTCCAAGCCGAGCAGTACTTC.

This chain joins TRBV4-1 and TRBJ2-5; D is ambiguous. The CDR3 covers 15 residues. V was trimmed by 1 base and J by 4 bases, leaving 13 bases between them. Germline V lookup: CDR1 MGHRA, CDR2 YSYEKL. Written as DNA, the CDR3 is TGCGCCAGCAGCCAAGGTGGTGGAAGCAGAGAGACCCAGTACTTC. Translated, it gives CASSQGGGSRETQYF.

The chain is built from TRBV4-3 and TRBJ2-7, with 9 bases matching TRBD1. This CDR3 has 16 amino acids. Germline CDR1 and CDR2: LGHNA and YSLEER. With V trimmed by 1 base and J by 2 bases, 6 bases remained unmatched. DNA of the CDR3: TGCGCCAGCAGCCAAGTCCCCGGGACAGGGACCTACGAGCAGTACTTC. Encoded protein: CASSQVPGTGTYEQYF.

Details on this clone: Other DNA sequences in this specimen translate into the identical CDR3. The chain employs TRBV7-9 and TRBJ1-1, with D perhaps matching TRBD1 (5 bases). Germline V gives CDR1 SEHNR, CDR2 FQNEAQ (reference sequence). V gave up 1 base and J gave up 1 base, with 7 bases separating them. The CDR3 contains 14 residues. CDR3 sequence reads: CASSLGGGNTEAFF. The CDR3 region has the DNA TGTGCCAGCAGCTTAGGTGGGGGGAACACTGAAGCTTTCTTT.

This chain uses TRBV11-3 with TRBJ2-1; no clear D. This CDR3 spans 13 amino acids. Deletions cut 0 bases from V and 6 bases from J, with 6 bases between. Per the germline V gene, CDR1 is SGHNT and CDR2 is YENEEA. DNA of the CDR3: TGTGCCAGCAGCTTAGACTATTCCAATGAGCAGTTCTTC. Amino acid sequence: CASSLDYSNEQFF.

V gene TRBV2 combines with J gene TRBJ1-2; maybe TRBD1 (6 bases). Trimming took 7 bases from V and 4 from J, leaving 16 bases between them. The CDR3 covers 14 residues. The germline gives CDR1 SNHLY, CDR2 FYNNEI. The CDR3 sequence: CASTNRESGYGYTF. The DNA for the CDR3 is TGTGCCAGCACTAACAGGGAATCCGGCTATGGCTACACCTTC. Full variable domain (outside the CDR3, taken from reference TRBV2 and TRBJ1-2): EPEVTQTPSHQVTQMGQEVILRCVPISNHLYFYWYRQILGQKVEFLVSFYNNEISEKSEIFDDQFSVERPDGSNFTLKIRSTKLEDSAMYFCASTNRESGYGYTFGSGTRLTVV.

The J gene is TRBJ1-1, the V gene TRBV6-5, with 10 nucleotides matching TRBD1. The CDR3 contains 14 residues. Germline V lookup: CDR1 MNHEY, CDR2 SVGAGI. V was clipped by 2 bases and J by 11 bases; unmatched bases: 8. The CDR3 nucleotides read TGTGCCAGCAGTTACGGCCGACAGGGGGCCTACGCTTTCTTT. Translation: CASSYGRQGAYAFF.

Concerning this clone: Other DNA sequences in this specimen translate into the identical CDR3. The rearrangement links TRBV28 to TRBJ1-5; D is ambiguous. Looked up from germline, CDR1 is MDHEN and CDR2 is SYDVKM. This CDR3 is built from 12 residues. Deletions cut 3 bases from V and 2 bases from J, with 2 bases between. CDR3 sequence reads: CASSFGNQPQHF. DNA for the CDR3: TGTGCCAGCAGTTTTGGCAATCAGCCCCAGCATTTT.

The chain carries TRBV6-6 and TRBJ2-7; perhaps TRBD1 as D (5 bases). Germline V gene lookup returns CDR1 MNHNY and CDR2 SVGAGI (reference sequence). The CDR3 has 14 residues. The V end was cut by 6 bases, the J end by 3 bases, with 15 bases between. Here the CDR3 reads CASRKDNPFYEQYF. As DNA, the CDR3 is TGTGCCAGCAGGAAGGACAACCCTTTCTACGAGCAGTACTTC.